This T cell receptor beta chain was documented in a study of CD8 T cells in ankylosing spondylitis (dated 2017 in TCRdb). At the level of the whole study: The study set out to find disease-linked TCR variants by profiling T cell receptor beta repertoires in ankylosing spondylitis patients and healthy donors. Peripheral blood was sampled, and synovial fluid was additionally collected from ankylosing spondylitis patients. The full study cohort was made up of over 20 ankylosing spondylitis patients and roughly 98 healthy donors. The investigation overall reported the following: Blood from ankylosing spondylitis patients appeared to be characterized by a TCR beta motif made up of several highly homologous amino acid variants. The disease-linked clones showed a CD8+ phenotype and occurred at relatively low frequencies in peripheral blood. Some of the motif variants had been reported before in the synovial fluid and blood of reactive arthritis patients, a finding that suggests common disease-initiation mechanisms. According to the report, matched synovial fluid samples from ankylosing spondylitis patients were significantly enriched for the disease-linked clones.

The germline V gene (reference sequence) gives CDR1 as DFQATT and CDR2 as SNEGSKA. At the junction V is shortened by 2 bases and J by 3 bases, with 10 bases in between. From the cysteine through the phenylalanine, the CDR3 covers 14 amino acids. Only the CDR3 portion is preserved as DNA: 42 bases, with reading frame beginning at the first base. The sequencer listed for this sample is Illumina HiSeq 2500. Quantitative 5'-RACE with molecular barcodes was the method used to prepare the TCR beta libraries. The paper's processing steps were these. A new computational method based on a probabilistic model of VDJ rearrangement was used to identify disease-linked TCR variants. TCRdb took the public reads, trimmed them with fastp at Q25, ran MiXCR for clone calling and kept in-frame beta chains. When rows share a CDR3 protein, they turn into one entry using the most common DNA and genes. The V and J calls were determined by TCRdb, not by the authors. The sample yields about 150,000 distinct CDR3 sequences; approximately 32% were counted once. The ten largest clones take up 5.5% to 7.5% of the sample.

Comments on this clonotype: Its binding antigen is unknown. No base qualities exist here, and no much larger clone lies one base off it.

Synovial fluid samples were paired with blood samples taken from the same ankylosing spondylitis patients. Sequencing was carried out using synovial fluid, either unsorted or a sorted T cell fraction (not recorded which). The chain is encoded by TRBV20-1 joined to TRBJ1-4; the D region possibly corresponds to TRBD1 (6 bases align). The source is a male donor with ankylosing spondylitis. At the DNA level, the sequence is TGCAGTGCTAGACCACAGGGATCTAATGAAAAACTGTTTTTT. It translates as CSARPQGSNEKLFF.